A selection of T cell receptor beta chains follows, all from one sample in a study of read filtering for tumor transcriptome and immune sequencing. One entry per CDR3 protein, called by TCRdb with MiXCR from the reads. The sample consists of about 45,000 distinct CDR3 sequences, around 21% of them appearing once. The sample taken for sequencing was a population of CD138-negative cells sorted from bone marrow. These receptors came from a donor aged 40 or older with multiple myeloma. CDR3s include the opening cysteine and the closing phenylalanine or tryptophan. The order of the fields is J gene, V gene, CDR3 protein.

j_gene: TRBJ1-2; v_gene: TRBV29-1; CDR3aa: CSVETGLRGYTF
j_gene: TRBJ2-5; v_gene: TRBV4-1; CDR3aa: CASSQRTGRGGETQYF
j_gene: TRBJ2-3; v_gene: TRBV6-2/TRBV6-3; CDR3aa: CASSSLEIGGTDTQYF
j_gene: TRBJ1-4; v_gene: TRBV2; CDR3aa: CASSLRRSGEKLFF
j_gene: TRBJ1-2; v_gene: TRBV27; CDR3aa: CASSLGGTYGYTF
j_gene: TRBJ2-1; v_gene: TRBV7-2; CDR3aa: CASSLQGLGSYNEQFF
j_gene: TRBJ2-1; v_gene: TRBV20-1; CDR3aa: CSARREIDEQFF
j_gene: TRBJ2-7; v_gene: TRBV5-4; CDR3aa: CASSFAGIYEQYF
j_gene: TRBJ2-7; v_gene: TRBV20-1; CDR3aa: CSGVTSLSYEQYF
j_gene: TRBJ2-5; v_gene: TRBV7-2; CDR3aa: CASSVTSGRASETQYF
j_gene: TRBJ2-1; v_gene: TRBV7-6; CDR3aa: CASSLLSNEQFF
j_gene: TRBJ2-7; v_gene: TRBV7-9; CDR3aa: CASSHARAYEQYF
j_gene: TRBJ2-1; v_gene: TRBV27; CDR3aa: CASSLTRDTYNEQFF
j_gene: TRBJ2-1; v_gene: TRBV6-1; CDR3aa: CATNLAGAYNEQFF
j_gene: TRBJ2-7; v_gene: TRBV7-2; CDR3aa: CASSLALGGQYF
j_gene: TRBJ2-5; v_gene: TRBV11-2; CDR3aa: CASSLLSGTQETQYF
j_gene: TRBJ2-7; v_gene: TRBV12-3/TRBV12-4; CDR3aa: CASSEGSDAPYEQYF
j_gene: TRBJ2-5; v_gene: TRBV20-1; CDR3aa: CSARWGARQETQYF
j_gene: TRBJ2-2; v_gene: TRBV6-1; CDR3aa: CASSESLADRNTGELFF
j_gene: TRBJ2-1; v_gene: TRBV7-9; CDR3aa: CASFHRASGSNEQFF
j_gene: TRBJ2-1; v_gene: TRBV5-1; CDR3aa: CASSLAPLAGGYEQFF
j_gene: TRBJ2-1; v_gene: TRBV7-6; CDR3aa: CASSLPSDRSHKLSYNEQFF
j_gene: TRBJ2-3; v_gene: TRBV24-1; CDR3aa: CATSDPLREAQYF
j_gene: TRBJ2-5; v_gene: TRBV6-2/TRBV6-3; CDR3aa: CASKGQLVETQYF
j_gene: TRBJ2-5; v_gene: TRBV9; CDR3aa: CASSPPDRGGETQYF
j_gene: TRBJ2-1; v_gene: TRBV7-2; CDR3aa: CASSLTSGGYNEQFF
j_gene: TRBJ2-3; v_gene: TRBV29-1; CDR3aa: CSHRLAGLRTDTQYF
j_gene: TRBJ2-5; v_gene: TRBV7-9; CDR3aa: CASSLTGFQETQYF
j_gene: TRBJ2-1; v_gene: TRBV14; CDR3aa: CASSQEWGEQFF
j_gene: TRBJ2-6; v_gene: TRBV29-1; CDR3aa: CSVESDRGFGANVLTF
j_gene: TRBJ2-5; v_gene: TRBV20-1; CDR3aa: CSARHSAQETQYF
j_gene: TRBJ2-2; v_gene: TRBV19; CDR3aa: CASSMEAVSNTGELFF
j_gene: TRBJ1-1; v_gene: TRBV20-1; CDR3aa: CSAKGTGGASYTEAFF
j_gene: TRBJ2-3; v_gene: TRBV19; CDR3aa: CASSPSGVTDTQYF
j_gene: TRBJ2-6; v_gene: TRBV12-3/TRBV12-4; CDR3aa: CASIGYGVSGANVLTF
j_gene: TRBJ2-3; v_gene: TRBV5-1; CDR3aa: CASSPGTSITDTQYF
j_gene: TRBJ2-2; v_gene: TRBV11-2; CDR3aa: CASSSYRGGELFF
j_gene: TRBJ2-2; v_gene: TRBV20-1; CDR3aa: CSARGSGELFF
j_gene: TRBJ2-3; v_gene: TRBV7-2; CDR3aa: CASSFLGDTQYF
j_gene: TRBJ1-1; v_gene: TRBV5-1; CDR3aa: CASSSRGFMNTEAFF
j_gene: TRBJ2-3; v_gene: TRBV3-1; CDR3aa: CASSQDSYNTDTQYF
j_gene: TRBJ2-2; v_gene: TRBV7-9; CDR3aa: CASSVPPGELFF
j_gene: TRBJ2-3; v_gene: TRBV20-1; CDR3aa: CSALTSGTIDTQYF
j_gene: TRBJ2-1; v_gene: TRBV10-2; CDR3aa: CDSSEPTSGRSYNEQFF
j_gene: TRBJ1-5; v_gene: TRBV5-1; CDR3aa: CASSYDKVNQPQHF
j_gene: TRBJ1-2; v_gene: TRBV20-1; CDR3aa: CSAREGFHRDGYTF
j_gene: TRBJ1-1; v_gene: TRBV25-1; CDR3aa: CASSGGTPDRSTEAFF
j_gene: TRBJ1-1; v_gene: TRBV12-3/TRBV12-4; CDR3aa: CASSLTLGDTEAFF
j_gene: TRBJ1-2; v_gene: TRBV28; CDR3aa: CASSFSGTVYGYTF